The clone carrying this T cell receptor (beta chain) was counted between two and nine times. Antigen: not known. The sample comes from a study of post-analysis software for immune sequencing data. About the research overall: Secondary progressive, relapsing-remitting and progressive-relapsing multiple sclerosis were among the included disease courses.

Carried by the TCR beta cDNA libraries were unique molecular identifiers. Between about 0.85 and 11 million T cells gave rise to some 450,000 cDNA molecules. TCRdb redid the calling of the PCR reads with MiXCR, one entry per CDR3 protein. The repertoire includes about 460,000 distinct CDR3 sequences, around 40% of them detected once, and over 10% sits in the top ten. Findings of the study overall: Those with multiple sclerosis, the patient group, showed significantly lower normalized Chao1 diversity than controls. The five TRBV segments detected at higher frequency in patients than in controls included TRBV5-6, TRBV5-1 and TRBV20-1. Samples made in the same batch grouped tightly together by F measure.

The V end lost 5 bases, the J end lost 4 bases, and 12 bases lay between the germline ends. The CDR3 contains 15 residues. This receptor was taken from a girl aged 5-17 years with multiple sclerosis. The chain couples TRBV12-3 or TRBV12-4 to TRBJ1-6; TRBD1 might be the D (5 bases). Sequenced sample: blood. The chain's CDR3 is CASSPGRGYNSPLHF. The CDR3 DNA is TGTGCCAGCAGTCCGGGACGGGGTTATAATTCACCCCTCCACTTT.